These T cell receptor beta chains were read from a single sample in a study of blood T cell repertoires in COVID-19. TCRdb's table, derived via immunoSEQ multiplex PCR, lists solely in-frame clones and lacks some. The data contain 200,000 to 250,000 clones, around four fifths of them seen just once; the ten biggest clones take up under 3.5%. Sequencing was done on a sample of peripheral blood. The receptors originated from a man in his fifties or sixties with active or convalescent COVID-19. The CDR3 runs from the conserved cysteine through the conserved F or W. The D gene is left open where the match is weak. For some rows the clone size is stated as once, few or many, or as a class when expanded; others skip it.

>TRBJ1-1|TRBV19|once|TRBD1
CASSRGQRANTEAFF
TGTGCCAGTAGTAGGGGACAGCGAGCGAACACTGAAGCTTTCTTT
>TRBJ1-5|TRBV19|once|.
CASRSTGPQHF
TGTGCCAGTAGGTCCACGGGTCCCCAGCATTTT
>TRBJ2-7|TRBV5-1|.|TRBD1
CASSPGQETYEQYF
TGCGCCAGCAGCCCGGGACAGGAGACCTACGAGCAGTACTTC
>TRBJ2-3|TRBV12-5|few|TRBD2
CASGLVRDGRAFSTDTQYF
TGTGCTAGTGGTTTGGTACGGGACGGGAGGGCCTTTAGCACAGATACGCAGTATTTT
>TRBJ2-7|TRBV19|once|.
CASTLDFRGTYEQYF
TGTGCCAGTACCCTCGACTTTAGAGGAACCTACGAGCAGTACTTC
>TRBJ1-2|TRBV5-6|.|.
CASSRTWVGNYGYTF
TGTGCCAGCAGCAGAACCTGGGTCGGGAACTATGGCTACACCTTC
>TRBJ2-1|TRBV10-1|.|.
CASSESGYNNEQFF
TGCGCCAGCAGTGAGTCGGGCTACAACAATGAGCAGTTCTTC
>TRBJ2-3|TRBV3-1/TRBV3-2|.|TRBD1
CASNDGQVGVGDTQYF
TGTGCCAGCAACGACGGACAGGTAGGAGTAGGAGATACGCAGTATTTT
>TRBJ1-4|TRBV9|.|.
CASSVDGDEKLFF
TGTGCCAGCAGCGTAGATGGAGATGAAAAACTGTTTTTT
>TRBJ1-3|TRBV27|.|TRBD1
CASSPTGSGNTIYF
TGTGCCAGCAGTCCGACAGGGTCTGGAAACACCATATATTTT
>TRBJ1-4|TRBV30|few|TRBD1
CAWSGSPLARTGYEKLFF
TGTGCCTGGAGTGGCTCCCCACTTGCCAGGACAGGGTATGAAAAACTGTTTTTT
>TRBJ1-4|TRBV6-6|.|.
CASSYYRPGGEKLFF
TGTGCCAGCAGTTACTATCGTCCAGGAGGGGAAAAACTGTTTTTT
>TRBJ2-1|TRBV7-9|.|TRBD2
CASSLGLLAGVVEQFF
TGTGCCAGCAGCTTAGGGCTCCTAGCGGGAGTGGTTGAGCAGTTCTTC
>TRBJ1-1|TRBV19|.|.
CASSPRPGSNTEAFF
TGTGCCAGTAGTCCACGCCCGGGGTCGAACACTGAAGCTTTCTTT
>TRBJ2-7|TRBV9|.|.
CASSGPYGEQYF
TGTGCCAGCAGCGGCCCTTACGGGGAGCAGTACTTC
>TRBJ2-6|TRBV27|.|.
CASSLSRLRGSSFANVLTF
TGTGCCAGCAGTTTATCGCGTCTCAGGGGATCTTCCTTTGCCAACGTCCTGACTTTC
>TRBJ2-7|TRBV5-1|.|TRBD1
CASSDTGTASYEQYF
TGCGCCAGCAGCGATACCGGGACAGCTTCCTACGAGCAGTACTTC
>TRBJ1-2|TRBV5-8|.|TRBD1
CASILPGTALLRTF
TGTGCCAGCATTCTTCCCGGGACAGCCCTTTTGAGAACCTTC
>TRBJ2-7|TRBV18|.|TRBD1
CASSPRGGQGSYEQYF
TGTGCCAGCTCACCAAGAGGGGGACAGGGCTCCTACGAGCAGTACTTC
>TRBJ1-5|TRBV18|.|.
CASSPGGISNQPQHF
TGTGCCAGCTCACCTGGAGGTATTAGCAATCAGCCCCAGCATTTT
>TRBJ1-5|TRBV19|.|.
CASSEQGYQPQHF
TGTGCCAGTAGCGAACAGGGTTATCAGCCCCAGCATTTT
>TRBJ2-5|TRBV7-9|.|TRBD1
CASSLGAGGRETQYF
TGTGCCAGCAGCTTAGGCGCAGGGGGCCGGGAGACCCAGTACTTC
>TRBJ1-2|TRBV28|.|TRBD1
CASSPPFGTGPGYTF
TGTGCCAGCAGTCCTCCTTTCGGGACAGGCCCAGGCTACACCTTC
>TRBJ1-2|TRBV6-5|once|.
CASRSLYGYTF
TGTGCCAGCAGGAGCCTCTATGGCTACACCTTC
>TRBJ2-3|TRBV5-1|.|TRBD2
CASSKAGGASTDTQYF
TGCGCCAGCAGCAAAGCGGGAGGCGCCAGCACAGATACGCAGTATTTT
>TRBJ1-5|TRBV7-8|.|TRBD1
CASSPRQGAPGNQPQHF
TGTGCCAGCAGCCCCCGACAGGGGGCGCCGGGCAATCAGCCCCAGCATTTT
>TRBJ2-5|TRBV5-4|.|TRBD2
CASSKGSGGARETQYF
TGTGCCAGCAGCAAGGGTAGCGGGGGGGCTCGGGAGACCCAGTACTTC
>TRBJ1-6|TRBV6-5|once|.
CASSFASVNSPLHF
TGTGCCAGCAGTTTCGCGTCGGTAAATTCACCCCTCCACTTT